A selection of T cell receptor beta chains follows, all from one sample in a study of response to subunit inactivated influenza vaccine. MiXCR, applied by TCRdb to the RT-PCR reads, yields one record per CDR3 protein. This sample has hundreds of thousands of distinct CDR3 sequences, with 16% found just once. The source was CD4+ T cells sorted from PBMCs, collected around 25 months after vaccination. Source of these receptors: a man aged 45 to 70 who received an inactivated influenza vaccine. Each CDR3 is given with its conserved first and last residue. A D gene is named only where the DNA matches it firmly. Clone size is shown for a subset of rows, as once, few, many or a class of expanded clone.

D	size	V	J	CDR3	DNA
TRBD1	few	TRBV7-9	TRBJ1-1	CASSPNTGTVGTEAFF	TGTGCCAGCAGCCCAAACACCGGGACAGTGGGGACTGAAGCTTTCTTT
TRBD2	many	TRBV7-2	TRBJ2-3	CASSPWTSGGYTDTQYF	TGTGCCAGCAGCCCGTGGACTAGCGGGGGGTACACAGATACGCAGTATTTT
NA	NA	TRBV29-1	TRBJ2-1	CSVERRLEHNEQFF	TGCAGCGTTGAAAGACGACTAGAACACAATGAGCAGTTCTTC
NA	NA	TRBV21-1	TRBJ2-6	CASSKALGSEKSSGANVLTF	TGTGCCAGCAGCAAAGCGCTCGGGAGTGAAAAGAGCTCTGGGGCCAACGTCCTGACTTTC
NA	few	TRBV20-1	TRBJ1-2	CSARYPGRTNYGYTF	TGCAGTGCTAGATACCCGGGACGGACTAACTATGGCTACACCTTC
TRBD2	NA	TRBV9	TRBJ2-1	CASSASGVSYNEQFF	TGTGCCAGCAGCGCGAGCGGGGTCTCCTACAATGAGCAGTTCTTC
TRBD2	few	TRBV12-3/TRBV12-4	TRBJ2-3	CASSPQAGQTDTQYF	TGTGCCAGCAGTCCCCAAGCGGGGCAGACAGATACGCAGTATTTT
TRBD2	many	TRBV6-1	TRBJ2-4	CASRQLAGGPSIQYF	TGTGCCAGCAGGCAACTAGCGGGAGGGCCCAGCATTCAGTACTTC
NA	NA	TRBV7-2	TRBJ2-3	CASSLVGHGIGTDTQYF	TGTGCCAGCAGCTTAGTCGGACACGGAATCGGCACAGATACGCAGTATTTT
TRBD1	NA	TRBV6-1	TRBJ1-4	CASTKDRADEKLFF	TGTGCCAGCACCAAGGACAGGGCGGATGAAAAACTGTTTTTT
NA	few	TRBV6-5	TRBJ2-3	CASSYGGAPTDTQYF	TGTGCCAGCAGTTACGGGGGAGCCCCCACAGATACGCAGTATTTT
TRBD1	once	TRBV7-2	TRBJ2-7	CASSLRQGRIYEQYF	TGTGCCAGCAGCTTGCGACAGGGGCGCATCTACGAGCAGTACTTC
NA	few	TRBV25-1	TRBJ2-1	CASSVSRRGQDEQFF	TGTGCCAGCAGTGTATCCCGCAGGGGCCAGGATGAGCAGTTCTTC
NA	many	TRBV20-1	TRBJ2-5	CSALEETQYF	TGCAGTGCCCTGGAAGAGACCCAGTACTTC
TRBD2	NA	TRBV11-2	TRBJ2-1	CASSFTGRGDVNEQFF	TGTGCCAGCAGCTTCACGGGTCGGGGGGATGTCAATGAGCAGTTCTTC
NA	NA	TRBV5-4	TRBJ2-5	CASSLAPLQETQYF	TGTGCCAGCAGCTTGGCCCCACTTCAAGAGACCCAGTACTTC
NA	many	TRBV30	TRBJ1-2	CAWSLRAAATGYTF	TGTGCCTGGAGTTTAAGGGCGGCGGCGACTGGCTACACCTTC
NA	NA	TRBV7-2	TRBJ1-5	CASSLVGGNWQPQHF	TGTGCCAGCAGCTTAGTCGGGGGGAATTGGCAGCCCCAGCATTTT
TRBD1	NA	TRBV4-1	TRBJ1-6	CASSTGGWNSPLHF	TGCGCCAGCAGCACAGGGGGCTGGAATTCACCCCTCCACTTT
NA	many	TRBV3-1	TRBJ2-7	CASSQVDPDPNYEQYF	TGTGCCAGCAGCCAAGTGGATCCGGACCCGAACTACGAGCAGTACTTC
NA	NA	TRBV3-1	TRBJ2-2	CASSQVYRGGITGELFF	TGTGCCAGCAGCCAAGTATACAGGGGCGGGATCACCGGGGAGCTGTTTTTT
TRBD2	many	TRBV18	TRBJ2-7	CASSLGTSNEQYF	TGTGCCAGCTCACTCGGGACTAGCAACGAGCAGTACTTC
NA	NA	TRBV27	TRBJ2-5	CASSRSGRWQTQYF	TGTGCCAGCAGCCGGTCTGGAAGGTGGCAGACCCAGTACTTC
NA	many	TRBV14	TRBJ2-2	CASSQEELGLTGELFF	TGTGCCAGCAGCCAAGAAGAGTTAGGATTGACCGGGGAGCTGTTTTTT
NA	NA	TRBV4-3	TRBJ2-7	CASSQVGGRLDEQYF	TGCGCCAGCAGCCAAGTGGGGGGGCGGTTGGACGAGCAGTACTTC
NA	few	TRBV12-3/TRBV12-4	TRBJ1-3	CASSADRGNTIYF	TGTGCCAGCAGTGCCGACAGGGGAAACACCATATATTTT
NA	few	TRBV5-1	TRBJ2-1	CASSSNGQNEQFF	TGCGCCAGCAGCTCAAACGGCCAGAATGAGCAGTTCTTC
NA	NA	TRBV6-1	TRBJ1-2	CASSPGPLANYGYTF	TGTGCCAGCAGCCCAGGACCGTTAGCTAACTATGGCTACACCTTC
TRBD1	NA	TRBV10-3	TRBJ1-2	CATGTALPYGYTF	TGTGCCACGGGGACAGCCCTACCCTATGGCTACACCTTC
NA	NA	TRBV6-5	TRBJ2-1	CASSSLSRGDEQFF	TGTGCCAGCAGTTCCCTGAGTAGAGGAGATGAGCAGTTCTTC
NA	NA	TRBV4-3	TRBJ1-1	CASSPAGRGTEAFF	TGCGCCAGCAGCCCAGCAGGGCGGGGCACTGAAGCTTTCTTT